This T cell receptor beta chain was identified during a study of blood T cell repertoires in COVID-19. Study context: The United States, Italy and Spain supplied acute and convalescent COVID-19 samples.

Methods used by the authors: Researchers report that nucleated cell counts were estimated from reference gene primer amplification. The protocol was immunoSEQ multiplex PCR, while the TCRdb copy is restricted to in-frame clones and leaves out a portion. Clonal size and the V and J genes are those of that table, whereas D and trimming came from the DNA. The data contain 250,000 to 300,000 clones, 88% of them seen just once; the ten biggest clones take up approximately 10%. After removal of 0 bases from V and 12 bases from J, the junction contained 10 bases not matched to a gene. The CDR3 contains 15 residues. The germline V gene has CDR1 SGDLS and CDR2 YYNGEE. Patients of the Seattle cohort, enrolled during active infection, were followed longitudinally. This clone appeared a single time.

The specimen sequenced was peripheral blood. The sequence was obtained from a woman in her twenties or thirties with COVID-19, enrolled during active disease. This chain joins TRBV9 and TRBJ1-3; 9 nucleotides match TRBD1. The CDR3 DNA follows: TGTGCCAGCAGCGTAGAGGGACAGGGACTTCTAAGCATATATTTT. Its protein is CASSVEGQGLLSIYF.